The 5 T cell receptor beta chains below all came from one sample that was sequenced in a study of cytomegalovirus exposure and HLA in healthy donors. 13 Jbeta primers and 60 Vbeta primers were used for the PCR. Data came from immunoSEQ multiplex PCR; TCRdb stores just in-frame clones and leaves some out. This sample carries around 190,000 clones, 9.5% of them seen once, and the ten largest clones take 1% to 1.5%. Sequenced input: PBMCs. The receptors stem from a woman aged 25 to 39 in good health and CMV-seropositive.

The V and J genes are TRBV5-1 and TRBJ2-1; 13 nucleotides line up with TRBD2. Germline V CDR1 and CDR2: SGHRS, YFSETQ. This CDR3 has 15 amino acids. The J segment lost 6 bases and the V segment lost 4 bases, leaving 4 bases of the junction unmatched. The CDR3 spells CASSRTSGSPNEQFF. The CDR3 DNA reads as TGCGCCAGCAGCCGGACTAGCGGGAGCCCCAATGAGCAGTTCTTC.

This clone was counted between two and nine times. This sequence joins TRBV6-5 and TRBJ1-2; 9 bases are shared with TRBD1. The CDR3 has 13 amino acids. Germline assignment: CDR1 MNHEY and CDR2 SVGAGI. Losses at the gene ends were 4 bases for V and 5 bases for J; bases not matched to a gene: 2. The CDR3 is CASSSGQGYGYTF. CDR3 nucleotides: TGTGCCAGCAGTTCGGGACAGGGTTATGGCTACACCTTC.

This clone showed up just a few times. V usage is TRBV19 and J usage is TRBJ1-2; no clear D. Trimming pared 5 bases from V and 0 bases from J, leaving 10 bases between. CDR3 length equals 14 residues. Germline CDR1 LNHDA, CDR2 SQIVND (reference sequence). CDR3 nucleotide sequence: TGTGCCAGTAGTTTCGGGGTTACTAACTATGGCTACACCTTC. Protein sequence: CASSFGVTNYGYTF.

This CDR3 reads CASSPTTGDPGAFF. In DNA form, the CDR3 reads TGTGCCAGCAGCCCAACCACGGGAGACCCTGGGGCTTTCTTT. The gene calls are TRBV7-2 and TRBJ1-1; D not certain. V lost 5 bases, J lost 11 bases, and 21 bases lay in between. The CDR3 loop spans 14 amino acids. The germline CDR1 and CDR2 sequences are SGHTA and FQGNSA.

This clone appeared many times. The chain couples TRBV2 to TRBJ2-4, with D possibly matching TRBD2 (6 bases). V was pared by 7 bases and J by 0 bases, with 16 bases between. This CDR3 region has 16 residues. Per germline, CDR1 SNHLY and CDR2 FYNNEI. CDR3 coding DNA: TGTGCCAGCAACGAACTGGGGGGACTAGCCAAAAACATTCAGTACTTC. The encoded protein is CASNELGGLAKNIQYF.